One sample yielded the 14 T cell receptor beta chains listed below, sequenced in a study of control samples from healthy donors and cancer patients. Profiled with immunoSEQ multiplex PCR; TCRdb holds only in-frame clones, not every one. The repertoire holds about 140,000 clones, 80% to 95% seen once, with approximately 10% in the top ten. The sequencing input was blood. Source of these receptors: a man under 40 in good health.

This rearrangement joins TRBV7-8 to TRBJ2-6; the D gene is possibly TRBD2 (5 bases). The CDR3 consists of 18 residues. Trimming pared 1 base from V and 4 bases from J, leaving 17 bases between. Germline V lookup: CDR1 SGHVS, CDR2 FQNEAQ. The CDR3 DNA sequence: TGTGCCAGCAGCTTAGGAAAATTGGGGAGTCTGGGGGCCAACGTCCTGACTTTC. Its protein product is CASSLGKLGSLGANVLTF.

The rearrangement links TRBV10-1 to TRBJ1-3; no firm D call. V gave up 4 bases and J gave up 4 bases, with 17 bases separating them. The V gene's germline CDR1 is WNHNN and CDR2 SYGVQD (reference sequence). The CDR3 totals 16 residues. The CDR3 protein is CASSVRTRVLGNTIYF. In DNA, the CDR3 is TGCGCCAGCAGTGTACGGACTCGGGTCTTGGGAAACACCATATATTTT.

This clone was detected only a few times. The J gene is TRBJ2-1, the V gene TRBV2; possibly TRBD2 for D (5 bases). The CDR3 spans 14 residues. V lost 8 bases to trimming and J lost 7 bases, with 18 bases between them. CDR1 is SNHLY and CDR2 is FYNNEI in the germline V gene. CDR3 loop: CASGPRARENEQFF. CDR3 bases: TGTGCCAGCGGTCCGCGGGCGAGAGAGAATGAGCAGTTCTTC.

This chain links TRBV29-1 with TRBJ1-2; 8 nucleotides line up with TRBD1. V was clipped by 6 bases and J by 4 bases; unmatched bases: 7. The length of the CDR3 is 13 residues. Germline V lookup: CDR1 SQVTM, CDR2 ANQGSEA. In nucleotides, the CDR3 is TGCAGCGTCGTTGGGGGGACAGGCTATGGCTACACCTTC. It encodes CSVVGGTGYGYTF. Variable domain in full (rest from reference TRBV29-1 and TRBJ1-2): SAVISQKPSRDICQRGTSLTIQCQVDSQVTMMFWYRQQPGQSLTLIATANQGSEATYESGFVIDKFPISRPNLTFSTLTVSNMSPEDSSIYLCSVVGGTGYGYTFGSGTRLTVV.

The J gene is TRBJ1-5, the V gene TRBV6-6; weak D call: TRBD1 (5 bases). Germline values: CDR1 MNHNY, CDR2 SVGAGI (reference sequence). This CDR3 contains 15 residues. The V gene lost 4 bases and the J gene lost 2 bases, with 12 bases spanning the gap. The CDR3 DNA reads as TGTGCCAGCAGTTGGGAACCGACAGGCAATCAGCCCCAGCATTTT. This gives the protein CASSWEPTGNQPQHF.

This chain connects TRBV5-1 to TRBJ2-3, with TRBD1 as a possible D gene (6 bases). Trimming removed 1 base from V and 6 bases from J, with 18 bases in between. This CDR3 has 16 residues. Germline loops: CDR1 SGHRS, CDR2 YFSETQ. The CDR3 coding sequence is TGCGCCAGCAGCTTGCCCCAGGGGTCATGGACTGATACGCAGTATTTT. It is translated as CASSLPQGSWTDTQYF.

This chain joins TRBV15 and TRBJ2-2, with 11 bases aligning to TRBD1. After removal of 0 bases from V and 0 bases from J, the junction contained 3 bases not matched to a gene. This CDR3 contains 18 residues. The V gene's germline CDR1 is LNHNV and CDR2 YYDKDF (reference sequence). The CDR3 sequence: CATSRERTGGANTGELFF. In DNA form, the CDR3 reads TGTGCCACCAGCAGAGAGAGGACAGGGGGCGCGAACACCGGGGAGCTGTTTTTT.

The rearrangement joins TRBV10-1 to TRBJ1-1, with 7 bases fitting TRBD1. CDR3 length: 16 amino acids. CDR1 and CDR2 from the germline V gene are WNHNN and SYGVQD (reference sequence). V shed 6 bases, J shed 1 base, and the junction held 11 bases outside the gene matches. The CDR3 reads CASSPQGDLSNTEAFF. In DNA form, the CDR3 reads TGCGCCAGCAGCCCCCAGGGGGATCTTTCGAACACTGAAGCTTTCTTT.

The chain employs TRBV19 and TRBJ2-2; D ambiguous. The CDR3 contains 16 residues. CDR1 and CDR2 (germline): LNHDA, SQIVND (reference sequence). Between the trimmed V and J ends, which lost 5 bases and 6 bases, there was a span of 19 bases. In nucleotides, the CDR3 is TGTGCCAGTAGTGCCAGCCCCTACGGCTCTCCCGGGGAGCTGTTTTTT. It codes for CASSASPYGSPGELFF.

The genes are TRBV11-3 and TRBJ2-1, with D uncertain. The ends were cut back, 5 bases at V and 10 bases at J, with 15 bases in the middle. The CDR3 contains 13 residues. In germline, CDR1 is SGHNT, CDR2 YENEEA. The CDR3 reads CASSRPAVEEQFF. CDR3 nucleotides: TGTGCCAGCAGCCGACCCGCCGTGGAGGAGCAGTTCTTC.

This clone came up once. The chain is built from TRBV6-6 and TRBJ2-5; D is unclear. This CDR3 is built from 14 residues. CDR1 MNHNY and CDR2 SVGAGI come from the germline V gene (reference sequence). Trimming left V 2 bases short and J 7 bases short, with 14 bases between. The CDR3 protein is CASSYPRQVPTQYF. CDR3 nucleotide sequence: TGTGCCAGCAGTTACCCCCGGCAGGTTCCGACCCAGTACTTC.

The chain recombines TRBV6-1 with TRBJ2-3, with D possibly TRBD1 on 5 matching bases. CDR1 is MNHNS, CDR2 SASEGT, per germline. The CDR3 runs to 15 residues. Deletions cut 2 bases from V and 3 bases from J, with 12 bases between. CDR3 in DNA: TGTGCCAGCAGTGAATCCCCGACAGTAACAGATACGCAGTATTTT. This translates into CASSESPTVTDTQYF.

CDR3 in DNA: TGTGCCAGCAGTGTGCGGGTCGGGGCACCTGAAGCTTTCTTT. It encodes CASSVRVGAPEAFF. The V and J genes are TRBV2 and TRBJ1-1; D perhaps matches TRBD1 (5 bases). The V gene's germline CDR1 is SNHLY and CDR2 FYNNEI. The CDR3 consists of 14 residues. The V and J ends lost 4 bases and 6 bases respectively, with 15 bases between them.

The chain couples TRBV11-3 to TRBJ1-1; D gene unclear. Germline CDR1 and CDR2: SGHNT and YENEEA. The V end lost 5 bases, the J end lost 6 bases, and 10 bases lay between the germline ends. The CDR3 totals 12 residues. CDR3 sequence (DNA): TGTGCCAGCAGCCCTAGTGGCGCTGAAGCTTTCTTT. Residues: CASSPSGAEAFF.